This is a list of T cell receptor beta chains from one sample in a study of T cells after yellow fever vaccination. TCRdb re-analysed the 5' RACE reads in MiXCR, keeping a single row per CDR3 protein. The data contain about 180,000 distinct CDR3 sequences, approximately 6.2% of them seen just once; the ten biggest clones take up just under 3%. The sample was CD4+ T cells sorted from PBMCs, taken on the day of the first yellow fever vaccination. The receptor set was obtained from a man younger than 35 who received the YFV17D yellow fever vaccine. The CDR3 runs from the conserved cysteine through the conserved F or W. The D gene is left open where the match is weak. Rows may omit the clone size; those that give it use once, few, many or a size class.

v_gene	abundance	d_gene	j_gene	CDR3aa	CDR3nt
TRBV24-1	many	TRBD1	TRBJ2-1	CATSDPGQGSVEQFF	TGTGCCACCAGTGACCCCGGACAGGGGTCGGTTGAGCAGTTCTTC
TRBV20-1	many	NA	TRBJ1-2	CSAPPGAYGYTF	TGCAGTGCCCCCCCAGGGGCCTATGGCTACACCTTC
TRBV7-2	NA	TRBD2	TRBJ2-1	CASSHRTSGATTNEQFF	TGTGCCAGCAGCCACAGGACTAGCGGGGCTACTACCAATGAGCAGTTCTTC
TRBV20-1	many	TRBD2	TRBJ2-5	CSAQLAGLQETQYF	TGCAGTGCTCAACTAGCGGGGCTACAAGAGACCCAGTACTTC
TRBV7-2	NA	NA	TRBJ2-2	CASTAGSGELFF	TGTGCCAGCACCGCCGGGTCCGGGGAGCTGTTTTTT
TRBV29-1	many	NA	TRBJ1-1	CSVATGTRNTEAFF	TGCAGCGTTGCGACCGGGACAAGGAACACTGAAGCTTTCTTT
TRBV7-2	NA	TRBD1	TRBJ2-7	CASSDRQGGYEQYF	TGTGCCAGCAGCGATAGACAGGGGGGGTACGAGCAGTACTTC
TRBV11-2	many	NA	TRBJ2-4	CASSLAQERDIQYF	TGTGCCAGCAGCTTAGCACAGGAGAGGGACATTCAGTACTTC
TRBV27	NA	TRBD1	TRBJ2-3	CASSPRYRGASDTQYF	TGTGCCAGCAGTCCCCGCTACAGGGGAGCGTCAGATACGCAGTATTTT
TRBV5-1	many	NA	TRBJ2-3	CASSVDIDTQYF	TGCGCCAGCAGCGTCGACATAGATACGCAGTATTTT
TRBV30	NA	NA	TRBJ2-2	CAWNGWGTGELFF	TGTGCCTGGAATGGTTGGGGCACCGGGGAGCTGTTTTTT
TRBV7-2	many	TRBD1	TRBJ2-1	CASSLDSTGPYNEQFF	TGTGCCAGCAGCTTAGATTCGACAGGGCCGTACAATGAGCAGTTCTTC
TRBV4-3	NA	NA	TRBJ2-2	CASSQLVGDTGELFF	TGCGCCAGCAGCCAACTGGTAGGCGACACCGGGGAGCTGTTTTTT
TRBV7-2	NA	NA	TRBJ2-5	CASSLWAWGLGETQYF	TGTGCCAGCAGCTTATGGGCGTGGGGTTTAGGGGAGACCCAGTACTTC
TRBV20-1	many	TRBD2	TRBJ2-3	CSARDRAGGQDTQYF	TGCAGTGCTAGAGATAGGGCGGGGGGGCAAGATACGCAGTATTTT
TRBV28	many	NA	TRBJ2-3	CASKGGGGTDTQYF	TGTGCCAGCAAGGGAGGCGGGGGCACAGATACGCAGTATTTT
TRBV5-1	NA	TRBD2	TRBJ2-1	CASRTGTSSLGNEQFF	TGCGCCAGCAGGACCGGGACTAGCAGTCTGGGCAATGAGCAGTTCTTC
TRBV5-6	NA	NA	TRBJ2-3	CASSRSSDTQYF	TGTGCCAGCAGCCGTAGCTCAGATACGCAGTATTTT
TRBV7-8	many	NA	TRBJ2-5	CASSPGVGRGDGETQYF	TGTGCCAGCAGCCCCGGTGTGGGTCGTGGGGACGGGGAGACCCAGTACTTC
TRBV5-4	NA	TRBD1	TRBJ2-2	CASTGPGTGSNTGELFF	TGTGCCAGCACTGGCCCCGGGACAGGAAGTAACACCGGGGAGCTGTTTTTT
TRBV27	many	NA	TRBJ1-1	CASSWGDQNTEAFF	TGTGCCAGCTCCTGGGGGGACCAGAACACTGAAGCTTTCTTT
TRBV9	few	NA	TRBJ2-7	CASSATGTEGHEQYF	TGTGCCAGCAGCGCAACCGGGACGGAGGGCCACGAGCAGTACTTC
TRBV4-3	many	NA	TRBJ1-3	CASSQQTVSLGNTIYF	TGCGCCAGCAGCCAACAGACCGTCTCCCTCGGAAACACCATATATTTT
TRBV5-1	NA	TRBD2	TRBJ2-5	CASSLVLAVGETQYF	TGCGCCAGCAGCTTGGTACTAGCGGTGGGGGAGACCCAGTACTTC
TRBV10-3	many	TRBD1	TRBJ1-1	CAISDPLMTGIAFF	TGTGCCATCAGTGACCCGTTGATGACAGGGATAGCTTTCTTT
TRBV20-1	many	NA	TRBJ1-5	CSARSGAGNQPQHF	TGCAGTGCTCGTTCAGGGGCTGGCAATCAGCCCCAGCATTTT
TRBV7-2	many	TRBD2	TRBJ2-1	CASSLAFGGGAREQFF	TGTGCCAGCAGCTTAGCGTTTGGCGGGGGGGCCCGGGAGCAGTTCTTC
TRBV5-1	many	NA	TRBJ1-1	CASSQGGIGTEAFF	TGCGCCAGCAGCCAAGGGGGTATAGGCACTGAAGCTTTCTTT
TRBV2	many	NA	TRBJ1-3	CASPGGGSSGNTIYF	TGTGCCAGCCCTGGGGGGGGAAGCTCTGGAAACACCATATATTTT
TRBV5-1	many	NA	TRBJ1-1	CASTEPGGSTEAFF	TGCGCCAGCACCGAGCCGGGGGGTTCCACTGAAGCTTTCTTT
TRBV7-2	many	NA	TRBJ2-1	CASSLNTGSYNEQFF	TGTGCCAGCAGCTTAAACACCGGCTCCTACAATGAGCAGTTCTTC
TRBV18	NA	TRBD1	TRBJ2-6	CASSVGQASSGANVLTF	TGTGCCAGCTCCGTTGGACAGGCCAGCTCTGGGGCCAACGTCCTGACTTTC
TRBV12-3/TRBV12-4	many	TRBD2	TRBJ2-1	CASKTSGGAGEQFF	TGTGCCAGCAAAACTAGCGGGGGGGCAGGTGAGCAGTTCTTC
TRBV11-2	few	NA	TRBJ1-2	CASRAGGRWGGYTF	TGTGCCAGCAGAGCCGGGGGTCGTTGGGGGGGCTACACCTTC
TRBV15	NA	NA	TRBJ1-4	CATSEQGPNEKLFF	TGTGCCACCAGCGAACAGGGTCCGAATGAAAAACTGTTTTTT
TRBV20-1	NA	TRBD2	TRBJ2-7	CSAASRDYRREQYF	TGCAGTGCTGCCTCCCGGGACTATAGGCGCGAGCAGTACTTC
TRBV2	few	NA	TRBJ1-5	CASRQGQRQHF	TGTGCCAGCAGGCAGGGACAACGCCAGCATTTT
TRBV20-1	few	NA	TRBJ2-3	CSARVEGPDTQYF	TGCAGTGCTAGAGTGGAGGGCCCAGATACGCAGTATTTT
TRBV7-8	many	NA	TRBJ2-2	CASSLSTLNTGELFF	TGTGCCAGCAGCCTCTCGACACTGAACACCGGGGAGCTGTTTTTT
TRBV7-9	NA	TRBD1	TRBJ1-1	CASSPGGSEAFF	TGTGCCAGCAGCCCAGGGGGCTCTGAAGCTTTCTTT
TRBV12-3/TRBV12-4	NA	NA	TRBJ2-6	CASSHRAGANVLTF	TGTGCCAGCAGCCATCGGGCAGGGGCCAACGTCCTGACTTTC
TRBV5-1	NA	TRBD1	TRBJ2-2	CASSLVPDRALTGELFF	TGCGCCAGCAGCCTCGTACCGGACAGGGCCCTTACCGGGGAGCTGTTTTTT
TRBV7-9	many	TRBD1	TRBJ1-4	CASSAGQGNNEKLFF	TGTGCCAGCAGCGCCGGACAGGGGAATAATGAAAAACTGTTTTTT
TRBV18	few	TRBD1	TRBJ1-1	CASSPNQGALANTEAFF	TGTGCCAGCTCACCTAACCAGGGGGCATTGGCAAACACTGAAGCTTTCTTT
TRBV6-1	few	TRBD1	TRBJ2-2	CATGRGYNSGELFF	TGTGCCACCGGCAGGGGGTATAATTCCGGGGAGCTGTTTTTT
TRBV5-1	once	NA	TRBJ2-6	CSSSQSISGANVLTF	TGCTCCAGCAGCCAGTCGATCTCTGGGGCCAACGTCCTGACTTTC
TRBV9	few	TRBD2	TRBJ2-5	CASSGGGGYQETQYF	TGTGCCAGCAGCGGAGGCGGGGGGTACCAAGAGACCCAGTACTTC
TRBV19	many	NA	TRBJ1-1	CASSPREGGAFF	TGTGCCAGTAGTCCCCGTGAGGGTGGGGCTTTCTTT
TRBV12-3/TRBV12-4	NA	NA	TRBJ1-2	CASSKGGLGYTF	TGTGCCAGCAGCAAAGGGGGGCTTGGCTACACCTTC
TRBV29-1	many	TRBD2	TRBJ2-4	CSVRTSGESGIQYF	TGCAGCGTTCGGACTAGCGGGGAATCGGGCATTCAGTACTTC
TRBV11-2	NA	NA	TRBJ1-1	CASRPREYTEAFF	TGTGCCAGCAGGCCCAGGGAGTACACTGAAGCTTTCTTT
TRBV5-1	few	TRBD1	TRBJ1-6	CASSYRGNNSPLHF	TGCGCCAGCAGCTACAGGGGGAATAATTCACCCCTCCACTTT
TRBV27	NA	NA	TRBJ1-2	CASRTIGGGYTF	TGTGCCAGCAGGACGATAGGGGGAGGCTACACCTTC
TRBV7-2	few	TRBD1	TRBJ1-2	CASSWGDRASKSGYTF	TGTGCCAGCAGCTGGGGGGACAGGGCATCGAAGAGTGGCTACACCTTC
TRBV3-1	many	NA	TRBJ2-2	CASSPLDTGELFF	TGTGCCAGCAGCCCCCTTGACACCGGGGAGCTGTTTTTT